Presented here are 5 T cell receptor beta chains from one specimen sequenced in a study of OX40 agonist ivuxolimab in advanced cancers. TCRdb's table, derived via immunoSEQ multiplex PCR, lists solely in-frame clones and lacks some. The table includes roughly 34,000 clones, 89% detected once. Sequencing used CD4+ or CD8+ T cells sorted from blood, obtained in a trial of the OX40 agonist ivuxolimab. These receptors were obtained from an adult with an advanced solid tumor such as melanoma, head and neck, liver or kidney cancer.

V is TRBV30 and J is TRBJ2-7; TRBD2 matches at 12 bases. V gave up 5 bases and J gave up 2 bases; unmatched junction bases: 7. The CDR3 spans 15 residues. Germline-derived CDR1 and CDR2 are GTSNPN and SVGIG (reference sequence). CDR3 bases: TGTGCCTGGGGTCTGCTAGCGGGAGGGCCCTACGAGCAGTACTTC. It is translated as CAWGLLAGGPYEQYF.

The chain is built from TRBV5-1 and TRBJ2-1; 10 bases are a match to TRBD2. The CDR3 is 17 residues long. Losses at the gene ends were 4 bases for V and 1 base for J; bases not matched to a gene: 8. Germline V gene lookup returns CDR1 SGHRS and CDR2 YFSETQ. This CDR3 is CASSPEGAGGSYNEQFF. CDR3 DNA: TGCGCCAGCAGCCCGGAGGGAGCGGGAGGGTCCTACAATGAGCAGTTCTTC.

J is TRBJ2-1 and V is TRBV29-1; TRBD2 matches 9 bases. With 2 bases clipped from V and 0 bases from J, the junction kept 14 bases outside the gene matches. The CDR3 contains 19 residues. In germline, CDR1 is SQVTM, CDR2 ANQGSEA. The CDR3 sequence: CSVEWLSGLAYSSYNEQFF. CDR3 coding DNA: TGCAGCGTTGAATGGTTGAGCGGACTAGCGTATAGCTCCTACAATGAGCAGTTCTTC.

The V gene is TRBV20-1, the J gene TRBJ2-4, with D uncertain. The V gene's germline CDR1 is DFQATT and CDR2 SNEGSKA (reference sequence). The V end lost 5 bases, the J end lost 7 bases, and 9 bases lay between the germline ends. The CDR3 has 11 residues. The CDR3 DNA reads TGCAGTGCTTATACAAGGAACATTCAGTACTTC. It specifies CSAYTRNIQYF.

The V call is TRBV2, the J call TRBJ2-1, with 7 bases matching TRBD2. The trim removed 7 bases at V and 6 bases at J, leaving 12 bases unmatched. Per germline, CDR1 SNHLY and CDR2 FYNNEI. The CDR3 extends over 15 amino acids. The CDR3: CASMGGRAFLNEQFF. CDR3 bases: TGTGCCAGCATGGGAGGGAGGGCCTTTCTCAATGAGCAGTTCTTC.